These 17 T cell receptor beta chains were sequenced from one sample in a study of HIV-infected patients and healthy controls. Whole blood was used without fractionation, so all unsorted peripheral T cells were included. cDNA was made from 500 ng RNA using alpha and beta constant primers. Separate chain-specific third strand synthesis with multiplexing indices produced the alpha and beta libraries. One entry per CDR3 protein results from TCRdb running MiXCR on the 5' RACE reads. The sample consists of 15,000 to 20,000 distinct CDR3 sequences, roughly 9.3% of them appearing once. The sample consisted of blood. These receptors all stem from an adult in good health.

This clonotype was seen at least ten times. This rearrangement joins TRBV6-2 or TRBV6-3 to TRBJ2-2; no clear D. The germline V gene encodes CDR1 MNHEY and CDR2 SVGEGT. CDR3 size: 13 residues. Trimming took off 7 bases at V and 3 bases at J, with 9 bases between the two ends. The CDR3 DNA follows: TGTGCCAGCAACTTGGCACACACCGGGGAGCTGTTTTTT. Its translation: CASNLAHTGELFF.

At least ten counts were recorded for this clonotype. V is TRBV6-2 or TRBV6-3 and J is TRBJ1-5; the D is unclear. The germline V and J ends were trimmed by 8 bases and 3 bases, with 14 bases remaining between them. From germline, CDR1 is MNHEY and CDR2 SVGEGT. The CDR3 runs to 14 residues. The CDR3 DNA sequence: TGTGCCAGCGGATTTCAACCAAACAATCAGCCCCAGCATTTT. Protein sequence: CASGFQPNNQPQHF.

This clonotype qualifies as medium-sized. The V gene is TRBV28, the J gene TRBJ2-3, with D possibly matching TRBD2 (6 bases). In germline, CDR1 is MDHEN, CDR2 SYDVKM. V lost 6 bases to trimming and J lost 4 bases, with 14 bases between them. The CDR3 spans 14 residues. CDR3 bases: TGTGCCAGCAGCTCCAGTTGGGAGGCAGATACGCAGTATTTT. Protein sequence: CASSSSWEADTQYF.

This clonotype was seen repeatedly, ten times or more. J is TRBJ2-5 and V is TRBV6-6; the D gene is possibly TRBD1 (5 bases). V lost 2 bases and J 0 bases, leaving 10 bases between the germline ends. This CDR3 has 15 residues. Looked up from germline, CDR1 is MNHNY and CDR2 is SVGAGI (reference sequence). The CDR3 here is CASSYAPGYQETQYF. The CDR3 DNA reads TGTGCCAGCAGTTACGCTCCAGGGTACCAAGAGACCCAGTACTTC.

The J gene is TRBJ2-1, the V gene TRBV5-1, with a tentative D call TRBD1 (5 bases). CDR1 is SGHRS, CDR2 YFSETQ, per germline. The ends were cut back, 1 base at V and 8 bases at J, with 13 bases in the middle. The CDR3 consists of 14 residues. CDR3 protein: CASSLRTWGDEQFF. The CDR3 nucleotides read TGCGCCAGCAGCTTGCGGACATGGGGCGATGAGCAGTTCTTC.

This rearrangement joins TRBV11-2 to TRBJ2-5; perhaps TRBD1 as D (6 bases). CDR3 size: 14 residues. The germline gives CDR1 SGHAT, CDR2 FQNNGV. V was cut by 6 bases and J by 2 bases, with 13 bases left in between. In DNA, the CDR3 is TGTGCCAGCAGTAGAACAGGGACACAAGAGACCCAGTACTTC. Its protein product is CASSRTGTQETQYF.

The table lists this clonotype with a few counts. The chain links TRBV6-2 or TRBV6-3 to TRBJ1-2, with unresolved D. CDR3 length: 12 amino acids. The germline CDR1 and CDR2 sequences are MNHEY and SVGEGT. Trimming shortened V by 6 bases and J by 2 bases, and 7 bases separated the two germline ends. The CDR3: CASRATNYGYTF. CDR3 coding DNA: TGTGCCAGCAGAGCAACAAACTATGGCTACACCTTC.

V and J are TRBV5-1 and TRBJ1-1; D possibly corresponds to TRBD1 (5 bases). Looked up from germline, CDR1 is SGHRS and CDR2 is YFSETQ. The CDR3 runs 16 residues. Trimming removed 1 base at V and 5 bases at J, with 18 bases between. The CDR3 DNA reads TGCGCCAGCAGCTTGTTATCTGCAGGGAGAAATACTGAAGCTTTCTTT. This translates into CASSLLSAGRNTEAFF.

This clonotype was seen many times. This chain uses TRBV20-1 with TRBJ2-7; 8 nucleotides agree with TRBD1. Losses at the gene ends were 1 base for V and 5 bases for J; bases not matched to a gene: 7. The CDR3 extends over 14 amino acids. Germline V gene lookup returns CDR1 DFQATT and CDR2 SNEGSKA (reference sequence). CDR3 coding DNA: TGCAGTGCTAGAGTTTGGCAGGGGGCCGACGAGCAGTACTTC. Translated: CSARVWQGADEQYF.

This clonotype was counted ten times or more. V usage is TRBV20-1 and J usage is TRBJ2-7, with 8 bases fitting TRBD1. This CDR3 has 14 amino acids. Germline CDR1 DFQATT, CDR2 SNEGSKA (reference sequence). V was clipped by 3 bases and J by 3 bases; unmatched bases: 7. The CDR3 coding sequence is TGCAGTGCTAGGGACAGGGATCTAAGCTACGAGCAGTACTTC. Translation gives CSARDRDLSYEQYF.

A few counts support this clonotype. The chain combines TRBV5-4 with TRBJ1-1; 8 nucleotides agree with TRBD1. J was trimmed by 3 bases and V by 6 bases; bases with no gene match: 10. This CDR3 region has 15 residues. From germline, CDR1 is SGHNT and CDR2 YYREEE (reference sequence). CDR3 nucleotides: TGTGCCAGCAAACAGGGGGACGTCGCGTACACTGAAGCTTTCTTT. This encodes CASKQGDVAYTEAFF.

This chain joins TRBV12-3 or TRBV12-4 and TRBJ2-1, with 9 bases matching TRBD2. The CDR3 contains 18 residues. With V trimmed by 3 bases and J by 1 base, 10 bases remained unmatched. Written as DNA, the CDR3 is TGTGCCAGCAGTTTTTGGCGGGGGGGCGTTGGGTCCTACAATGAGCAGTTCTTC. It specifies CASSFWRGGVGSYNEQFF.

This clonotype was counted ten times or more. The genes are TRBV14 and TRBJ1-5; D perhaps matches TRBD1 (5 bases). The CDR3 has 15 amino acids. The germline CDR1 and CDR2 sequences are SGHDN and FVKESK. V was trimmed by 2 bases and J by 9 bases, leaving 17 bases between them. CDR3 in amino acids: CASSQPSGNDRPQHF. CDR3 DNA: TGTGCCAGCAGCCAACCCTCAGGGAACGATCGGCCCCAGCATTTT.

The sample holds many counts of this clonotype. The gene calls are TRBV6-2 or TRBV6-3 and TRBJ2-3, with 10 bases matching TRBD2. The J segment lost 5 bases and the V segment lost 6 bases, leaving 5 bases of the junction unmatched. This CDR3 comprises 14 residues. Per the germline V gene, CDR1 is MNHEY and CDR2 is SVGEGT. The CDR3 bases are TGTGCCAGCAGGGCTAGCGGGGGCTTAGATACGCAGTATTTT. This encodes CASRASGGLDTQYF.

A few counts support this clonotype. The CDR3 coding sequence is TGTGCCAGCAGTTTTTCTGGGTCGGTCGGAAACACCATATATTTT. Translating gives CASSFSGSVGNTIYF. The chain carries TRBV28 and TRBJ1-3, with D unresolved. V was clipped by 3 bases and J by 4 bases, with 13 bases between them. Germline V gene sequence: CDR1 MDHEN, CDR2 SYDVKM. The CDR3 covers 15 residues.

This clonotype came up many times. The chain uses TRBV19 and TRBJ1-1; D may be TRBD1 (5 bases). This CDR3 contains 15 residues. V was shortened by 4 bases and J by 3 bases, with 15 bases between the two germline ends. The germline CDR1 and CDR2 sequences are LNHDA and SQIVND (reference sequence). DNA for the CDR3: TGTGCCAGTAGTAGATTCTCCAGGGTGGACACTGAAGCTTTCTTT. Its protein is CASSRFSRVDTEAFF.

The chain is built from TRBV6-2 or TRBV6-3 and TRBJ1-5, with D perhaps matching TRBD1 (5 bases). The CDR3 length is 15 residues. Looked up from germline, CDR1 is MNHEY and CDR2 is SVGEGT. The V and J ends lost 4 bases and 3 bases respectively, with 13 bases between them. DNA for the CDR3: TGTGCCAGCAGTTTTACGGGGGGATCCAATCAGCCCCAGCATTTT. Translating gives CASSFTGGSNQPQHF.